Listed below are T cell receptor beta chains from one sample, sequenced in a study of post-analysis software for immune sequencing data. Using its own MiXCR run on the PCR reads, TCRdb lists one record per CDR3 protein. This sample has almost 700,000 distinct CDR3 sequences, with 55% to 70% found just once. The sample taken for sequencing was blood. These receptors were taken from a girl aged 2-10 years with multiple sclerosis. The CDR3 runs from the conserved cysteine through the conserved F or W. D genes are given only for firm matches. Size tells how often a clone was seen (once, few, many) or the class of an expanded clone, and some rows leave it out.

J: TRBJ2-7; length: 17; size: NA; D: NA; V: TRBV7-9; CDR3: CASSLPEGPGHSYEQYF; DNA: TGTGCCAGCAGCCTCCCAGAAGGCCCGGGACACTCCTACGAGCAGTACTTC
J: TRBJ2-1; length: 15; size: NA; D: NA; V: TRBV29-1; CDR3: CSVLPAGVRLNEQFF; DNA: TGCAGCGTCCTGCCGGCAGGGGTGAGGCTAAATGAGCAGTTCTTC
J: TRBJ2-3; length: 15; size: NA; D: TRBD1; V: TRBV7-2; CDR3: CASTPGQGHTDTQYF; DNA: TGTGCCAGCACCCCCGGACAGGGACACACAGATACGCAGTATTTT
J: TRBJ1-2; length: 17; size: NA; D: NA; V: TRBV20-1; CDR3: CSAGDYRTAPSFGGYTF; DNA: TGCAGTGCTGGGGACTATAGGACGGCACCGAGCTTCGGGGGCTACACCTTC
J: TRBJ2-1; length: 12; size: few; D: TRBD2; V: TRBV10-3; CDR3: CASGLGGDEQFF; DNA: TGTGCCAGCGGACTAGGTGGCGATGAGCAGTTCTTC
J: TRBJ2-7; length: 15; size: few; D: NA; V: TRBV5-5; CDR3: CAGSLVGLKTYEQYF; DNA: TGTGCCGGCAGCTTGGTGGGACTGAAAACCTACGAGCAGTACTTC
J: TRBJ2-7; length: 14; size: NA; D: TRBD1; V: TRBV5-1; CDR3: CASSLTGEPYEQYF; DNA: TGCGCCAGCAGCTTGACAGGGGAGCCCTACGAGCAGTACTTC
J: TRBJ2-7; length: 13; size: NA; D: NA; V: TRBV10-2; CDR3: CASRLQGSYEQYF; DNA: TGCGCCAGCAGACTACAGGGTTCCTACGAGCAGTACTTC
J: TRBJ1-2; length: 13; size: NA; D: NA; V: TRBV7-9; CDR3: CTSSFEDGRGYTF; DNA: TGTACCAGCAGCTTTGAAGACGGACGGGGCTACACCTTC
J: TRBJ2-2; length: 13; size: NA; D: TRBD1; V: TRBV2; CDR3: CATRTGYSGELFF; DNA: TGTGCCACCCGGACAGGGTATTCCGGGGAGCTGTTTTTT
J: TRBJ1-1; length: 14; size: NA; D: NA; V: TRBV5-1; CDR3: CASSVPDGGTEAFF; DNA: TGCGCCAGCAGCGTTCCGGACGGGGGAACTGAAGCTTTCTTT
J: TRBJ2-7; length: 13; size: NA; D: NA; V: TRBV27; CDR3: CASSWYEYNEQYF; DNA: TGTGCCAGCAGTTGGTACGAGTACAATGAGCAGTACTTC
J: TRBJ1-1; length: 14; size: NA; D: NA; V: TRBV5-5; CDR3: CASSPGVPNTEAFF; DNA: TGTGCCAGCAGCCCAGGGGTCCCGAACACTGAAGCTTTCTTT
J: TRBJ2-1; length: 15; size: NA; D: TRBD2; V: TRBV5-1; CDR3: CASSLVLAGGGEQFF; DNA: TGCGCCAGCAGCTTGGTTCTAGCGGGAGGTGGTGAGCAGTTCTTC
J: TRBJ2-1; length: 13; size: NA; D: NA; V: TRBV7-2; CDR3: CASSLGVLNEQFF; DNA: TGTGCCAGCAGCTTAGGAGTCTTGAATGAGCAGTTCTTC
J: TRBJ1-4; length: 14; size: once; D: NA; V: TRBV5-1; CDR3: CASSFGTENEKLFF; DNA: TGCGCCAGCAGCTTCGGGACTGAGAATGAAAAACTGTTTTTT
J: TRBJ2-7; length: 16; size: NA; D: TRBD1; V: TRBV12-3/TRBV12-4; CDR3: CASSGGQGALGYEQYF; DNA: TGTGCCAGCAGTGGGGGACAGGGGGCGTTGGGCTACGAGCAGTACTTC
J: TRBJ2-5; length: 14; size: once; D: TRBD2; V: TRBV5-6; CDR3: CASSPAGVRETQYF; DNA: TGTGCCAGCAGCCCAGCGGGGGTCCGGGAGACCCAGTACTTC
J: TRBJ2-1; length: 15; size: few; D: TRBD2; V: TRBV4-1; CDR3: CASSQDGAGGLEQFF; DNA: TGCGCCAGCAGCCAAGATGGGGCGGGAGGTTTAGAGCAGTTCTTC
J: TRBJ2-1; length: 15; size: NA; D: NA; V: TRBV7-6; CDR3: CASSLAEGIHNEQFF; DNA: TGTGCCAGCAGCTTAGCTGAGGGTATCCACAATGAGCAGTTCTTC
J: TRBJ1-4; length: 17; size: NA; D: TRBD1; V: TRBV4-3; CDR3: CASSQETYRGPGEKLFF; DNA: TGCGCCAGCAGCCAAGAAACTTACAGGGGCCCCGGGGAAAAACTGTTTTTT